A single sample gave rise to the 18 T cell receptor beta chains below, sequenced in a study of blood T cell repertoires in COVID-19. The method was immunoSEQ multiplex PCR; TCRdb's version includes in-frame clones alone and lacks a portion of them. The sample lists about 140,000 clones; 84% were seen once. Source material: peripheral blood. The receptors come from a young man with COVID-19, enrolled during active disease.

For the CDR3, the DNA is TGTGCCAGCAGTGACAGGGTGGGGTATGGCTACACCTTC. This encodes CASSDRVGYGYTF. The V and J genes are TRBV6-1 and TRBJ1-2; tentative D call: TRBD1 (5 bases). Germline V gene sequence: CDR1 MNHNS, CDR2 SASEGT. V gave up 3 bases and J gave up 5 bases, with 10 bases separating them. CDR3 length equals 13 residues.

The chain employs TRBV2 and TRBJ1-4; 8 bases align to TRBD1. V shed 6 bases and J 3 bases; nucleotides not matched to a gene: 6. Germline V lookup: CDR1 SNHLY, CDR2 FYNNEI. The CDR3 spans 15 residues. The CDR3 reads CASRPQGASNEKLFF. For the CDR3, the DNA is TGTGCCAGCAGACCCCAGGGGGCGTCTAATGAAAAACTGTTTTTT. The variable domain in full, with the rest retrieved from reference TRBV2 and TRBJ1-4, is EPEVTQTPSHQVTQMGQEVILRCVPISNHLYFYWYRQILGQKVEFLVSFYNNEISEKSEIFDDQFSVERPDGSNFTLKIRSTKLEDSAMYFCASRPQGASNEKLFFGSGTQLSVL.

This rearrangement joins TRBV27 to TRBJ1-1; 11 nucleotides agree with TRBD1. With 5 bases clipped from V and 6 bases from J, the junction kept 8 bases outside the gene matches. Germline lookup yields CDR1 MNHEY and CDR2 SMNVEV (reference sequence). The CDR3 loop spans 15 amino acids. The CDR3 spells CASSPPGQGAAEAFF. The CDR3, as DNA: TGTGCCAGCAGTCCCCCAGGACAGGGGGCCGCTGAAGCTTTCTTT.

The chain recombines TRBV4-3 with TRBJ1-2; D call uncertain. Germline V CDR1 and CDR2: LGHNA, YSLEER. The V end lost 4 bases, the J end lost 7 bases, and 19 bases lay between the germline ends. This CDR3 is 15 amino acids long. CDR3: CASSRSGEVLGGYTF. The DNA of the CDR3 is TGCGCCAGCAGCCGATCCGGGGAGGTGCTCGGTGGCTACACCTTC.

The CDR3 DNA reads TGTGCCAGCAGCTTGTCGGTTGGGGAGCATGGCTACACCTTC. Residues: CASSLSVGEHGYTF. The genes are TRBV5-4 and TRBJ1-2; D not resolved. This CDR3 contains 14 residues. CDR1 is SGHNT, CDR2 YYREEE, per germline (reference sequence). V was pared by 1 base and J by 6 bases, with 13 bases between. Together with reference TRBV5-4 and TRBJ1-2, the CDR3 gives the full variable domain: ETGVTQSPTHLIKTRGQQVTLRCSSQSGHNTVSWYQQALGQGPQFIFQYYREEENGRGNFPPRFSGLQFPNYSSELNVNALELDDSALYLCASSLSVGEHGYTFGSGTRLTVV.

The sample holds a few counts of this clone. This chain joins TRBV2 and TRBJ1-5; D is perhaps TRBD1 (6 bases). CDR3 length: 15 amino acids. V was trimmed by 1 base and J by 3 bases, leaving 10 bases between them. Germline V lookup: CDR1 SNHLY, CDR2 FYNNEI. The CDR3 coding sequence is TGTGCCAGCAGTGAAGGGGGGCAGCACAATCAGCCCCAGCATTTT. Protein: CASSEGGQHNQPQHF. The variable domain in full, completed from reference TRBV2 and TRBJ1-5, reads EPEVTQTPSHQVTQMGQEVILRCVPISNHLYFYWYRQILGQKVEFLVSFYNNEISEKSEIFDDQFSVERPDGSNFTLKIRSTKLEDSAMYFCASSEGGQHNQPQHFGDGTRLSIL.

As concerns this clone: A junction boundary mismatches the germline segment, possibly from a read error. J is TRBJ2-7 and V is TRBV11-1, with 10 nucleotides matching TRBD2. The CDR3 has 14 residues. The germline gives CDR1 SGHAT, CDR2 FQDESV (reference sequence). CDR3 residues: CASSLAGAIYEQYF. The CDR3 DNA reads TGTGCCAGCAGCCTAGCGGGAGCAATTTACGAGCAGTACTTC.

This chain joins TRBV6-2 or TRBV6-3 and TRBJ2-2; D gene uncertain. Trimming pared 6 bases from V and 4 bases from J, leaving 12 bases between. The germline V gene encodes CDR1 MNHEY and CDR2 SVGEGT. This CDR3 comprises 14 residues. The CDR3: CASSRDLGTGELFF. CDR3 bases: TGTGCCAGCAGCCGCGACCTAGGCACCGGGGAGCTGTTTTTT.

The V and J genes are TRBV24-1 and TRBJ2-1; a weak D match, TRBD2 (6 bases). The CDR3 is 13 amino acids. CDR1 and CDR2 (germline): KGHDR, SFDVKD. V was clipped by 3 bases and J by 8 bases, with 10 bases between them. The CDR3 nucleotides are TGTGCCACCAGTGATGGACCGGGGGATGAGCAGTTCTTC. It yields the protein CATSDGPGDEQFF.

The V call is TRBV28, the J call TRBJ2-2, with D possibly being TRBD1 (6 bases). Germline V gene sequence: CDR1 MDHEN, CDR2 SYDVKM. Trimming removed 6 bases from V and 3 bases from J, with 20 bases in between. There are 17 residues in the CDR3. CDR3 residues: CASSRGRGRDHTGELFF. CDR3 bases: TGTGCCAGCAGCCGTGGCAGGGGCCGGGATCACACCGGGGAGCTGTTTTTT.

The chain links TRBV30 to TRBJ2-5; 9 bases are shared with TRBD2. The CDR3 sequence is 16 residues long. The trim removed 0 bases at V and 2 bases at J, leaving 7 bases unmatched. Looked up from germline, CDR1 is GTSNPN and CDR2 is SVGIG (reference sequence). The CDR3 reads CAWSVTAGGFQETQYF. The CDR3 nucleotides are TGTGCCTGGAGTGTAACAGCGGGAGGTTTTCAAGAGACCCAGTACTTC.

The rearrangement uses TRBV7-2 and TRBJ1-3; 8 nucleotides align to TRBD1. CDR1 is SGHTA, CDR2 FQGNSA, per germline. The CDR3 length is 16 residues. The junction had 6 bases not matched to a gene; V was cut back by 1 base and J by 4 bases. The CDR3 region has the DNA TGTGCCAGCAGCTTAGGACAGGGGAGGACCGGAAACACCATATATTTT. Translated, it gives CASSLGQGRTGNTIYF.

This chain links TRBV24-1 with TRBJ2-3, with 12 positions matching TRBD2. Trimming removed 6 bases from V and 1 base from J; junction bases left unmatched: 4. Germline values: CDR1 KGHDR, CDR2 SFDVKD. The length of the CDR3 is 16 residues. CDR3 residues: CATSRTSGMRTDTQYF. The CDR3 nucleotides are TGTGCCACCAGTCGGACTAGCGGGATGCGCACAGATACGCAGTATTTT.

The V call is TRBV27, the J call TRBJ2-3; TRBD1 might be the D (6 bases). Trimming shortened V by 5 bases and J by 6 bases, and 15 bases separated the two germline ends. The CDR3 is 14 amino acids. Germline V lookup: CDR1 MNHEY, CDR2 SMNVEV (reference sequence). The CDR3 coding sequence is TGTGCCAGCAGTCCCCGAACAGGGATGGATACGCAGTATTTT. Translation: CASSPRTGMDTQYF.

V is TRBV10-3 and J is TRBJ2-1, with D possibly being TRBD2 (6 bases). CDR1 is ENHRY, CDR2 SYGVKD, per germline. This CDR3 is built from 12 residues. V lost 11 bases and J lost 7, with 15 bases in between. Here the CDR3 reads CAGSGGANEQFF. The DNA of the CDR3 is TGTGCCGGTTCCGGAGGGGCTAATGAGCAGTTCTTC.

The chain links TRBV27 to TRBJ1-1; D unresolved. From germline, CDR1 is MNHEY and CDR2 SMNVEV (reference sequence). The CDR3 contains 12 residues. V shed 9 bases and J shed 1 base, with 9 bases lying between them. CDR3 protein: CARPEGNTEAFF. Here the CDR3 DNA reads TGTGCCAGACCGGAGGGGAACACTGAAGCTTTCTTT.

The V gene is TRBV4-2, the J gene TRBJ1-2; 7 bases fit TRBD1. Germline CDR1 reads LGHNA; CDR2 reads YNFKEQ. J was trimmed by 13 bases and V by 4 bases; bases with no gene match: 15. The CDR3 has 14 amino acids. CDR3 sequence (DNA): TGTGCCAGCAGCCCCCACCGAGAAGAACAGGGGAGCACCTTC. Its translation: CASSPHREEQGSTF.

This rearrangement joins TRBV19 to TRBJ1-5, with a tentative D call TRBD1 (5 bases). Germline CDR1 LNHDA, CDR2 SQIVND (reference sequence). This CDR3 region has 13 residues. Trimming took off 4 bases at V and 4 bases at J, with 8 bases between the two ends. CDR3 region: CASSTDRNQPQHF. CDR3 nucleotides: TGTGCCAGTAGTACAGACAGAAATCAGCCCCAGCATTTT.